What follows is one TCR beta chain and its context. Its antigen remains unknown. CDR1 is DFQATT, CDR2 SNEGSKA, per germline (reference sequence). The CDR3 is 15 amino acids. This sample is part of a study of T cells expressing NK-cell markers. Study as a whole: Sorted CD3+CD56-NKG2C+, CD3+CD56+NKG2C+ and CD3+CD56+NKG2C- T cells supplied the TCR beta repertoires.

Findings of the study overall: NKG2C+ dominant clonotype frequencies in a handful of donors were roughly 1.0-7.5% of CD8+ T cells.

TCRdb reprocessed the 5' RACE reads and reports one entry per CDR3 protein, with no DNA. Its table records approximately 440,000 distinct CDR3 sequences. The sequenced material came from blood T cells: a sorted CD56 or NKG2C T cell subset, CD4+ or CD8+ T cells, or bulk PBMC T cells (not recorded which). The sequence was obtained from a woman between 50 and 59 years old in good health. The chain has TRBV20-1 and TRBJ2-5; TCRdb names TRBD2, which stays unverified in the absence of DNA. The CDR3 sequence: CSARNSGRVQETQYF.